Listed below are T cell receptor beta chains from one sample, sequenced in a study of blood T cell repertoires in COVID-19. Method: immunoSEQ multiplex PCR; TCRdb's copy keeps in-frame clones and lacks some. The table includes 80,000 or so clones, roughly 86% detected once. The sample was peripheral blood. The receptors were gathered from a human donor in a cohort sampled during active COVID-19. Both conserved end residues are part of each CDR3. The D gene is left open where the match is weak. Part of the rows lack a size; the others show once, few, many or a class for expanded clones.

once TRBJ2-5 NA TRBV7-2 TGTGCCAGCAGCCTCCTGGGCAGGCAAGAGACCCAGTACTTC CASSLLGRQETQYF
NA TRBJ2-1 TRBD1 TRBV5-1 TGCGCCAGCACCTCCTTAGGGACAGGCGGCTCGACCTACAATGAGCAGTTCTTC CASTSLGTGGSTYNEQFF
NA TRBJ2-2 NA TRBV7-7 TGTGCTAGCAGCTTAAGCAAGGACACCAGAACCGGGGAGCTGTTTTTT CASSLSKDTRTGELFF
once TRBJ1-1 NA TRBV5-1 TGCGCCAGCAGACAGGGTGACACTGAAGCTTTCTTT CASRQGDTEAFF
NA TRBJ1-6 NA TRBV6-6 TGTGCCAGCGGGGGGGGGCCAGGAAAACTATCCCCGGGATACTTT CASGGGPGKLSPGYF
NA TRBJ1-1 TRBD1 TRBV5-1 TGCGCCAGCTCAGACAGGGCGAACACTGAAGCTTTCTTT CASSDRANTEAFF
NA TRBJ2-7 NA TRBV6-2/TRBV6-3 TGTGCCAGCAGTTACACAGGGATTTTTGAGCAGTACTTC CASSYTGIFEQYF
few TRBJ2-7 NA TRBV9 TGTGCCAGCAGCCCATTCGACTCCCGGGGAACCTACGAGCAGTACTTC CASSPFDSRGTYEQYF
NA TRBJ2-1 TRBD2 TRBV7-9 TGTGCCAGCAGCTCCTCAGCGGGGGCCTTGCTCTACAATGAGCAGTTCTTC CASSSSAGALLYNEQFF
NA TRBJ1-2 NA TRBV5-5 TGTGCCAGCAGCTTAGCGGGCGGCTACACCTTC CASSLAGGYTF
NA TRBJ1-6 TRBD1 TRBV2 TGTGCCAGCAGCCGAGGACAGGGGTATAATTCACCCCTCCACTTT CASSRGQGYNSPLHF
NA TRBJ2-7 TRBD2 TRBV29-1 TGCAGCGCCCGGGGGGACTCCTACGAGCAGTACTTC CSARGDSYEQYF
NA TRBJ1-3 TRBD1 TRBV19 TGTGCCAGTAGAAGAGGTTCGACAGGGGCAGGAAACACCATATATTTT CASRRGSTGAGNTIYF
NA TRBJ1-5 NA TRBV19 TGTGCCACCCAAACCGGGGGTAGCAATCAGCCCCAGCATTTT CATQTGGSNQPQHF
NA TRBJ1-4 NA TRBV28 TGTGCCAGCAGTTTAGCGAGGGATAAACTGTTTTTT CASSLARDKLFF
NA TRBJ2-1 TRBD1 TRBV7-3 TGTGCCAGCAGCCTCGGGACAGCCAACAATGAGCAGTTCTTC CASSLGTANNEQFF
NA TRBJ2-7 TRBD1 TRBV9 TGTGCCAGCAGCTGGACAGGGGACGAGCAGTACTTC CASSWTGDEQYF
NA TRBJ1-3 TRBD1 TRBV3-1/TRBV3-2 TGTGCCAGCAGCCTACGGACAGGGAGCCAGGTTGGAAACACCATATATTTT CASSLRTGSQVGNTIYF
NA TRBJ2-7 TRBD1 TRBV6-6 TGTGCCAGCAGTTACCCGGACAGGAACGAGCAGTACTTC CASSYPDRNEQYF
NA TRBJ1-2 NA TRBV4-3 TGCGCCAGCAGCCGCGGAGGGGGAGGGACTCCAGATGGCTACACCTTC CASSRGGGGTPDGYTF
NA TRBJ2-6 TRBD1 TRBV3-1/TRBV3-2 TGTGCCAGCAGCCAACGACCCGGGACAGCACTCTCTGGGGCCAACGTCCTGACTTTC CASSQRPGTALSGANVLTF
NA TRBJ2-7 NA TRBV18 TGTGCCAGCTCACCACTAGGGGGATCCTACGAGCAGTACTTC CASSPLGGSYEQYF
NA TRBJ2-3 TRBD2 TRBV27 TGTGCCAGCAGTCCCCGTGGGCGGGGGGGATACACAGATACGCAGTATTTT CASSPRGRGGYTDTQYF
NA TRBJ1-6 NA TRBV6-4 TGTGCCAGCAGTGACTCGCACAGGTCACCCCTCCACTTT CASSDSHRSPLHF
NA TRBJ2-3 TRBD2 TRBV7-3 TGTGCCAGCAGCGTCGGGGGGGCCGCAGATACGCAGTATTTT CASSVGGAADTQYF
few TRBJ1-2 NA TRBV19 TGTGCCAGTAGTAACCAGGGCCTAGCTAACTATGGCTACACCTTC CASSNQGLANYGYTF
NA TRBJ2-3 NA TRBV11-1 TGTGCCAGCAGCCAGTACCCAGATACGCAGTATTTT CASSQYPDTQYF
NA TRBJ2-5 TRBD2 TRBV7-2 TGTGCCAGCAGCTTTCCTAGCGGGGTCCGAGGGACCCAGTACTTC CASSFPSGVRGTQYF
NA TRBJ2-7 TRBD1 TRBV5-1 TGCGCCAGCAGCTTAAGGGGGTACAGGGGAGACGAAGAGCAGTACTTC CASSLRGYRGDEEQYF
NA TRBJ1-5 NA TRBV9 TGTGCCAGCAGCGCGGGGGTTAGCAATCAGCCCCAGCATTTT CASSAGVSNQPQHF
NA TRBJ1-5 NA TRBV18 TGTGCCAGCTCACCGGGCAGCAGCAATCAGCCCCAGCATTTT CASSPGSSNQPQHF
NA TRBJ1-1 NA TRBV5-1 TGCGCCAGCAGTGACTTAAGGAACACTGAAGCTTTCTTT CASSDLRNTEAFF
NA TRBJ1-3 NA TRBV18 TGTGCCAGCTCACCTAATATAGACACCATATATTTT CASSPNIDTIYF
NA TRBJ2-2 TRBD1 TRBV7-2 TGTGCCAGCAGCTTAACGACAGGGTTTGCCGGGGAGCTGTTTTTT CASSLTTGFAGELFF
NA TRBJ1-4 NA TRBV10-1 TGCGCCAGCTACTGCCCTGGACAAGCAACTAATGAAAAACTGTTTTTT CASYCPGQATNEKLFF
NA TRBJ2-1 NA TRBV7-9 TGTGCCAGCAGCTTAGGGCAGAGGTACAATGAGCAGTTCTTC CASSLGQRYNEQFF
NA TRBJ1-2 NA TRBV9 TGTGCCAGCAGCGACCCAGGGGACTATGGCTACACCTTC CASSDPGDYGYTF
NA TRBJ2-7 NA TRBV3-1/TRBV3-2 TGTGCCAGCAGCCAAAGTAGCGGCTCCTCCTACGAGCAGTACTTC CASSQSSGSSYEQYF
NA TRBJ1-3 NA TRBV4-2 TGTGCCAGCAGCCAAGTCCCTAGCTCTGGAAACACCATATATTTT CASSQVPSSGNTIYF
NA TRBJ2-7 NA TRBV5-1 TGCGCCAGCAGCTTGGAGGCAGGGGCAGTGCAGTACTTC CASSLEAGAVQYF
NA TRBJ2-7 NA TRBV18 TGTGCCAGCTCACCACCGGCTTCATACGGGTGGCAGTACTTC CASSPPASYGWQYF
NA TRBJ1-5 NA TRBV2 TGTGCCAGCAGCGGGCCCTCGACAGCGAGCAATCAGCCCCAGCATTTT CASSGPSTASNQPQHF
once TRBJ2-5 NA TRBV4-1 TGCGCCAGCAGCCAAGTGGGGGGTCAAGAGACCCAGTACTTC CASSQVGGQETQYF
NA TRBJ1-2 NA TRBV4-2 TGTGCCAGCAGCCAAGAACCCAACAGGGATAGTAACTATGGCTACACCTTC CASSQEPNRDSNYGYTF
NA TRBJ1-2 NA TRBV9 TGTGCCAGCAGCGTGAGCACAGGCAAAGCTAACTATGGCTACACCTTC CASSVSTGKANYGYTF
NA TRBJ1-1 NA TRBV7-2 TGTGCCAGCAGCTTAGGAGGGGGGAACACTGAAGCTTTCTTT CASSLGGGNTEAFF
NA TRBJ2-7 TRBD1 TRBV7-8 TGTGCCAGCAGCTTAGCACCGGGACAGGGATACGAGCAGTACTTC CASSLAPGQGYEQYF
NA TRBJ2-7 TRBD1 TRBV5-4 TGTGCCAGCAGCTGGGGACAGCGAAGCTACGAGCAGTACTTC CASSWGQRSYEQYF
NA TRBJ1-4 TRBD1 TRBV18 TGTGCCAGCTCACCCAGGGACAGGGCCTCCGAAAAACTGTTTTTT CASSPRDRASEKLFF
NA TRBJ1-1 NA TRBV5-1 TGCGCCAGCAGCGCCAGACAGACGAACACTGAAGCTTTCTTT CASSARQTNTEAFF
NA TRBJ2-7 TRBD2 TRBV19 TGTGCCAGTAGTATCTGGGCGGGGGTGTCGGGGAACTACGAGCAGTACTTC CASSIWAGVSGNYEQYF